This entry lists 14 T cell receptor beta chains sequenced from one sample in a study of blood T cell repertoires in COVID-19. TCRdb's copy holds only in-frame clones and misses some; the assay was immunoSEQ multiplex PCR. The table lists about 200,000 clones, over 75% of them singletons. Source material: peripheral blood. These receptors were taken from a human donor in a cohort sampled during active COVID-19.

This chain joins TRBV2 and TRBJ2-1; D is perhaps TRBD2 (6 bases). CDR3 length: 14 residues. Trimming cost V 6 bases and J 4 bases, with 13 bases left between them. Germline loops: CDR1 SNHLY, CDR2 FYNNEI. As DNA, the CDR3 is TGTGCCAGCAGATTAGCGGTTGGATACAATGAGCAGTTCTTC. It encodes CASRLAVGYNEQFF.

The rearrangement uses TRBV18 and TRBJ2-7; a weak D match, TRBD2 (5 bases). V lost 3 bases, J lost 5 bases, and 14 bases lay in between. Looked up from germline, CDR1 is KGHSH and CDR2 is LQKENI. This CDR3 spans 14 amino acids. CDR3 sequence reads: CASSPSRGVHEQYF. In DNA form, the CDR3 reads TGTGCCAGCTCACCGTCACGGGGAGTTCACGAGCAGTACTTC.

V and J are TRBV30 and TRBJ1-5, with unresolved D. Germline lookup yields CDR1 GTSNPN and CDR2 SVGIG (reference sequence). This CDR3 has 14 residues. V was trimmed by 1 base and J by 0 bases, leaving 7 bases between them. For the CDR3, the DNA is TGTGCCTGGAGTGGGGCCGTTAGCAATCAGCCCCAGCATTTT. This translates into CAWSGAVSNQPQHF.

To note about this clone: The sample contains more than one DNA sequence encoding this CDR3. CDR3 bases: TGTGCCAGCAGTTCCCGGTACGAGCAGTACTTC. Translated, it gives CASSSRYEQYF. The gene calls are TRBV27 and TRBJ2-7; D remains ambiguous. CDR1 and CDR2 from the germline V gene are MNHEY and SMNVEV (reference sequence). V shed 4 bases and J shed 4 bases, with 5 bases lying between them. The CDR3 totals 11 residues.

The rearrangement joins TRBV28 to TRBJ1-1; no firm D call. Trimming removed 6 bases at V and 1 base at J, with 12 bases between. This CDR3 is 14 amino acids long. Germline V lookup: CDR1 MDHEN, CDR2 SYDVKM. Written as DNA, the CDR3 is TGTGCCAGCAGCCCCGGACGGGGGAACACTGAAGCTTTCTTT. Translating gives CASSPGRGNTEAFF.

This chain links TRBV2 with TRBJ2-2, with 10 bases matching TRBD1. Looked up from germline, CDR1 is SNHLY and CDR2 is FYNNEI. Trimming at V came to 5 bases and at J to 4 bases, leaving 7 bases not matched to a gene. This CDR3 has 16 amino acids. CDR3 DNA sequence: TGTGCCAGCAGTCAAGGGAGGACAGGGGGCACCGGGGAGCTGTTTTTT. This sequence encodes CASSQGRTGGTGELFF.

V is TRBV28 and J is TRBJ1-5, with D uncertain. The V end was cut by 8 bases, the J end by 4 bases, with 15 bases between. Germline V gives CDR1 MDHEN, CDR2 SYDVKM. The CDR3 runs to 14 residues. DNA of the CDR3: TGTGCCAGCCTGTCGGGTGGAAGGAATCAGCCCCAGCATTTT. Its translation: CASLSGGRNQPQHF.

The genes are TRBV4-3 and TRBJ1-1, with D possibly matching TRBD1 (6 bases). This CDR3 comprises 13 residues. CDR1 is LGHNA, CDR2 YSLEER, per germline. V lost 1 base and J 5 bases, leaving 8 bases between the germline ends. In DNA, the CDR3 is TGCGCCAGCAGCCAAGCACAGGGAACTGAAGCTTTCTTT. This gives the protein CASSQAQGTEAFF.

V usage is TRBV27 and J usage is TRBJ1-4; D possibly corresponds to TRBD1 (6 bases). Per the germline V gene, CDR1 is MNHEY and CDR2 is SMNVEV (reference sequence). This CDR3 has 13 residues. The germline V and J ends were trimmed by 7 bases and 7 bases, with 13 bases remaining between them. In DNA form, the CDR3 reads TGTGCCAGCAAGTGGACAGAGTCTGAAAAACTGTTTTTT. Its translation: CASKWTESEKLFF.

The J gene is TRBJ2-1, the V gene TRBV19; 11 bases agree with TRBD2. In germline, CDR1 is LNHDA, CDR2 SQIVND (reference sequence). The CDR3 sequence is 14 residues long. V lost 6 bases to trimming and J lost 3 bases; unmatched junction nucleotides: 1. This chain's CDR3 is CASRTSGDYNEQFF. The DNA for the CDR3 is TGTGCCAGTAGGACTAGCGGGGACTACAATGAGCAGTTCTTC. Together with reference TRBV19 and TRBJ2-1, the CDR3 gives the full variable domain: DGGITQSPKYLFRKEGQNVTLSCEQNLNHDAMYWYRQDPGQGLRLIYYSQIVNDFQKGDIAEGYSVSREKKESFPLTVTSAQKNPTAFYLCASRTSGDYNEQFFGPGTRLTVL.

This sequence joins TRBV5-6 and TRBJ2-7; the match to TRBD1 covers 10 bases. This CDR3 has 16 residues. V was pared by 6 bases and J by 3 bases, with 12 bases of the junction left unmatched. CDR1 and CDR2 from the germline V gene are SGHDT and YYEEEE. The CDR3, as DNA: TGTGCCAGCAACTCAAGGGGGACAGGGGTCTACTACGAGCAGTACTTC. Encoded protein: CASNSRGTGVYYEQYF.

This clone was observed a few times. V is TRBV2 and J is TRBJ1-6; 10 bases align to TRBD1. The V segment lost 7 bases and the J segment 9 bases; nucleotides outside the gene matches: 3. This CDR3 is built from 13 residues. The V gene's germline CDR1 is SNHLY and CDR2 FYNNEI. The CDR3 DNA reads TGTGCCAGCATCGACAGGGGGCTTTCACCCCTCCACTTT. Its protein is CASIDRGLSPLHF.

The chain couples TRBV18 to TRBJ2-1; 9 bases align to TRBD2. The CDR3 contains 13 residues. The germline CDR1 and CDR2 sequences are KGHSH and LQKENI. Germline trimming cut 1 base from V and 8 bases from J; bases unmatched to any gene: 0. CDR3 protein: CASSPLAGDEQFF. In DNA form, the CDR3 reads TGTGCCAGCTCACCACTAGCGGGAGATGAGCAGTTCTTC.

The chain employs TRBV5-6 and TRBJ2-3, with unresolved D. Trimming stripped 1 base from V and 3 bases from J, with 6 bases between. Germline V gene sequence: CDR1 SGHDT, CDR2 YYEEEE. This CDR3 contains 13 residues. The CDR3 reads CASSLYITDTQYF. In nucleotides, the CDR3 is TGTGCCAGCAGCTTGTATATTACAGATACGCAGTATTTT.